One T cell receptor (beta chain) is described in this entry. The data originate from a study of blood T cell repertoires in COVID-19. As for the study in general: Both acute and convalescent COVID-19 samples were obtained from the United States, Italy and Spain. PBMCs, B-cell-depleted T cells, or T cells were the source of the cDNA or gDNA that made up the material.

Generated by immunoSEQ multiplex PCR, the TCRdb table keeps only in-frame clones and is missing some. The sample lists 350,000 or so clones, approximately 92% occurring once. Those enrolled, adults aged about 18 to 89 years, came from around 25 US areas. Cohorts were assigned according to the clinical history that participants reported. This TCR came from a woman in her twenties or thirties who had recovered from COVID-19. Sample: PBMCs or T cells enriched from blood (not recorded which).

This CDR3 reads CASSLGQGADGYTF. CDR3 DNA: TGCGCCAGCAGCTTAGGACAGGGGGCGGATGGCTACACCTTC. The chain has TRBV5-1 and TRBJ1-2; 11 bases fit TRBD1. The CDR3 loop spans 14 amino acids. J lost 6 bases, V lost 2 bases, and 3 bases had no gene match. The germline gives CDR1 SGHRS, CDR2 YFSETQ.